The present TCR beta chain was sequenced within a study of T cell responses to AZD1222 COVID-19 vaccine. Study conclusions and caveats: There were vaccine-associated CD4 TCRs across spike, dominant at 160-218 and 743-854. Baseline testing showed seropositivity in only six AZD1222 recipients. Two AZD1222 doses significantly raised spike-specific TCR breadth and depth over controls.

Method: immunoSEQ multiplex PCR; TCRdb's copy keeps in-frame clones and lacks some. The repertoire has 70,000 or so clones, around 78% of them found once; the top ten carry 20% to 25%. On this clone itself: As yet, its antigen is unknown.

Second-dose schedules of about 4 or about 12 weeks were combined. This TCR was recovered from an adult who received the AZD1222 COVID-19 vaccine. This specimen consisted of peripheral blood, obtained 28 days after the second AZD1222 dose.

Here the CDR3 reads CSGRDSGETIYF. CDR3 nucleotides: TGCAGCGGTAGGGACAGCGGGGAGACCATATATTTT. The chain uses TRBV29-1 and TRBJ1-3, with 7 bases that match TRBD1. Looked up from germline, CDR1 is SQVTM and CDR2 is ANQGSEA. The CDR3 runs 12 residues. The V and J ends lost 7 bases and 10 bases, in that order; junction bases with no gene match: 10.